The 26 T cell receptor beta chains presented below share a single source sample, sequenced in a study of blood T cell repertoires in COVID-19. Sequencing used immunoSEQ multiplex PCR; TCRdb keeps in-frame clones, though not all of them. The sample lists around 94,000 clones; approximately 86% were seen once. The sequenced sample consisted of peripheral blood. The receptors were gathered from a man in his forties or fifties with active or convalescent COVID-19.

This chain uses TRBV5-5 with TRBJ2-1; 8 bases are shared with TRBD2. The trim removed 4 bases at V and 2 bases at J, leaving 11 bases unmatched. CDR3 length equals 17 residues. Germline V gene lookup returns CDR1 SGHKS and CDR2 YYEKEE (reference sequence). The CDR3 nucleotides are TGTGCCAGCAGCCCCCTCGGGAGCGGGGGTACCTACAATGAGCAGTTCTTC. This encodes CASSPLGSGGTYNEQFF.

The J gene is TRBJ1-4, the V gene TRBV10-3; 10 nucleotides line up with TRBD1. The trim removed 4 bases at V and 0 bases at J, leaving 8 bases unmatched. This CDR3 is 18 amino acids long. Germline V gene data show CDR1 as ENHRY and CDR2 as SYGVKD. CDR3 region: CAISGTGTGDPTNEKLFF. CDR3 DNA: TGTGCCATCAGTGGTACCGGGACAGGGGACCCAACTAATGAAAAACTGTTTTTT.

The chain uses TRBV6-5 and TRBJ2-5; 7 nucleotides agree with TRBD2. The CDR3 covers 14 residues. CDR1 is MNHEY and CDR2 is SVGAGI in the germline V gene. V lost 5 bases and J lost 3; bases outside the gene matches: 6. The CDR3 spells CASSPRRGEETQYF. Written as DNA, the CDR3 is TGTGCCAGCAGTCCACGTCGGGGGGAAGAGACCCAGTACTTC.

The V call is TRBV6-5, the J call TRBJ1-5, with 7 bases identical to TRBD1. The germline V gene has CDR1 MNHEY and CDR2 SVGAGI. CDR3 size: 14 residues. V lost 4 bases to trimming and J lost 4 bases; unmatched junction nucleotides: 4. The CDR3 DNA sequence: TGTGCCAGCAGTTCCAGACAGGGTAATCAGCCCCAGCATTTT. Its protein is CASSSRQGNQPQHF.

This chain joins TRBV7-2 and TRBJ1-3; D is ambiguous. V was pared by 2 bases and J by 0 bases, with 5 bases between. This CDR3 is built from 14 residues. The germline V gene has CDR1 SGHTA and CDR2 FQGNSA. The CDR3 loop is CASSLLSSGNTIYF. DNA for the CDR3: TGTGCCAGCAGCTTACTATCCTCTGGAAACACCATATATTTT. Together with reference TRBV7-2 and TRBJ1-3, the CDR3 gives the full variable domain: GAGVSQSPSNKVTEKGKDVELRCDPISGHTALYWYRQSLGQGLEFLIYFQGNSAPDKSGLPSDRFSAERTGGSVSTLTIQRTQQEDSAVYLCASSLLSSGNTIYFGEGSWLTVV.

The chain has TRBV5-8 and TRBJ2-7; TRBD1 aligns across 8 bases. The CDR3 totals 14 residues. In germline, CDR1 is SGHTS, CDR2 YDEGEE. Trimming removed 2 bases from V and 7 bases from J; junction bases left unmatched: 8. Here the CDR3 DNA reads TGTGCCAGCAGCTTTGGCGCAGGGGGCCGGGAGCAGTACGTC. Its translation: CASSFGAGGREQYV.

The chain couples TRBV3-1 (or the pseudogene TRBV3-2) to TRBJ2-5, with 9 bases matching TRBD1. Germline V gene sequence: CDR1 LGHDT, CDR2 YNNKEL (reference sequence). J was trimmed by 5 bases and V by 3 bases; bases with no gene match: 7. The CDR3 has 15 amino acids. The CDR3, as DNA: TGTGCCAGCAGCCAGATGACAGGGGGACGGGAGACCCAGTACTTC. This codes for CASSQMTGGRETQYF.

V usage is TRBV5-6 and J usage is TRBJ1-2, with TRBD1 matching over 7 bases. This CDR3 region has 15 residues. CDR1 SGHDT and CDR2 YYEEEE come from the germline V gene. Unmatched junction bases numbered 10, after V lost 4 bases and J lost 4 bases. CDR3 DNA: TGTGCCAGCAGCCGAGGGGACAGTGGTTCCTATGGCTACACCTTC. Translated, it gives CASSRGDSGSYGYTF.

The chain has TRBV30 and TRBJ2-7, with D unresolved. Germline V gene data show CDR1 as GTSNPN and CDR2 as SVGIG (reference sequence). The V end lost 5 bases, the J end lost 3 bases, and 8 bases lay between the germline ends. There are 11 residues in the CDR3. The CDR3 bases are TGTGCCTGGGCCGCCAGCTACGAGCAGTACTTC. Translation gives CAWAASYEQYF.

V gene TRBV10-3 combines with J gene TRBJ1-2, with TRBD1 matching over 9 bases. Germline trimming cut 9 bases from V and 7 bases from J; bases unmatched to any gene: 9. This CDR3 region has 13 residues. Germline-derived CDR1 and CDR2 are ENHRY and SYGVKD. CDR3 loop: CAIGDRVESGYTF. CDR3 coding DNA: TGTGCCATAGGGGACAGGGTGGAATCTGGCTACACCTTC.

This clone occurred a few times. This sequence joins TRBV5-4 and TRBJ1-1, with D perhaps TRBD1 (6 bases). The CDR3 extends over 15 amino acids. The V gene lost 0 bases and the J gene lost 6 bases, with 15 bases spanning the gap. In germline, CDR1 is SGHNT, CDR2 YYREEE (reference sequence). The CDR3 here is CASSLGGQGTPEAFF. CDR3 nucleotide sequence: TGTGCCAGCAGCTTGGGGGGTCAGGGGACGCCTGAAGCTTTCTTT.

CDR3 coding DNA: TGTGCCAGCAGCTTGGATTCGGGGGTACGGTCACCCCTCCACTTT. It yields the protein CASSLDSGVRSPLHF. This chain uses TRBV5-4 with TRBJ1-6, with D possibly being TRBD1 (5 bases). This CDR3 is built from 15 residues. The V gene's germline CDR1 is SGHNT and CDR2 YYREEE (reference sequence). The V end lost 0 bases, the J end lost 10 bases, and 14 bases lay between the germline ends. The complete variable domain, with remaining parts taken from reference TRBV5-4 and TRBJ1-6, reads ETGVTQSPTHLIKTRGQQVTLRCSSQSGHNTVSWYQQALGQGPQFIFQYYREEENGRGNFPPRFSGLQFPNYSSELNVNALELDDSALYLCASSLDSGVRSPLHFGNGTRLTVT.

The chain recombines TRBV5-1 with TRBJ2-3; 12 bases are a match to TRBD2. Germline assignment: CDR1 SGHRS and CDR2 YFSETQ. There are 20 residues in the CDR3. V lost 3 bases and J lost 4; bases outside the gene matches: 18. In DNA form, the CDR3 reads TGCGCCAGCAGCTCCGGCTTTCGCCCTAGCGGGGGGGGAATTTCAGATACGCAGTATTTT. Protein: CASSSGFRPSGGGISDTQYF.

The V call is TRBV6-6, the J call TRBJ2-5, with TRBD2 identical over 11 bases. V shed 7 bases and J 4 bases; nucleotides not matched to a gene: 5. From germline, CDR1 is MNHNY and CDR2 SVGAGI (reference sequence). The length of the CDR3 is 14 residues. CDR3: CASTGTSGGETQYF. The CDR3 DNA follows: TGTGCCAGCACCGGGACTAGCGGTGGAGAGACCCAGTACTTC.

The chain employs TRBV10-1 and TRBJ2-1, with TRBD1 matching 9 bases. Germline V gene lookup returns CDR1 WNHNN and CDR2 SYGVQD (reference sequence). The CDR3 sequence is 14 residues long. V trimming: 6 bases; J trimming: 3 bases; junction bases outside the gene matches: 3. The DNA of the CDR3 is TGCGCCAGCAGCAGGGACAGGGACTACAATGAGCAGTTCTTC. Protein product: CASSRDRDYNEQFF.

V is TRBV6-2 or TRBV6-3 and J is TRBJ2-1, with unresolved D. CDR1 is MNHEY and CDR2 is SVGEGT in the germline V gene. The germline V and J ends were trimmed by 1 base and 5 bases, with 6 bases remaining between them. This CDR3 is built from 13 residues. The CDR3 spells CASSYWQNNEQFF. In DNA, the CDR3 is TGTGCCAGCAGTTACTGGCAGAACAATGAGCAGTTCTTC.

CDR3 bases: TGCGCCAGCAGCTTGGAGGTTGGCAGGTTGGGCAGAGATACGCAGTATTTT. It yields the protein CASSLEVGRLGRDTQYF. V usage is TRBV5-1 and J usage is TRBJ2-3; D is uncertain. V lost 0 bases and J lost 5, with 19 bases in between. The germline V gene encodes CDR1 SGHRS and CDR2 YFSETQ. CDR3 length: 17 residues.

This clone was found a few times. The chain joins TRBV6-1 to TRBJ2-2, with a weak D call TRBD1 (5 bases). V lost 1 base to trimming and J lost 7 bases, with 16 bases between them. Per the germline V gene, CDR1 is MNHNS and CDR2 is SASEGT. The CDR3 has 16 residues. CDR3 DNA: TGTGCCAGCAGTGAAGTCGGACAAAGAAGTGGCGGGGAGCTGTTTTTT. It yields the protein CASSEVGQRSGGELFF.

This clone has only a few counts. The chain is built from TRBV12-3 or TRBV12-4 and TRBJ1-6; perhaps TRBD1 as D (6 bases). With 7 bases removed from V and 8 bases from J, the gap between germline ends came to 12 bases. This CDR3 comprises 13 residues. CDR3 bases: TGTGCCAGCAAAACAGGGTGGTATTCACCCCTCCACTTT. Translation: CASKTGWYSPLHF.

This clone was seen a single time. The chain employs TRBV24-1 and TRBJ2-2, with D maybe TRBD1 (5 bases). CDR3 length: 16 residues. Germline V gives CDR1 KGHDR, CDR2 SFDVKD. Trimming removed 2 bases from V and 0 bases from J, with 9 bases in between. The CDR3 nucleotides read TGTGCCACCAGTGATTGGGGCACCCCGAACACCGGGGAGCTGTTTTTT. Translation gives CATSDWGTPNTGELFF.

J is TRBJ1-6 and V is TRBV5-1; TRBD1 agrees at 9 bases. CDR3 length: 18 residues. Germline values: CDR1 SGHRS, CDR2 YFSETQ. The ends lost 3 bases at V and 6 bases at J; junction bases unmatched: 13. CDR3 nucleotide sequence: TGCGCCAGCAGCTCGCCCTCCTACAGGGGGCTGGTTAATTCACCCCTCCACTTT. Amino acid sequence: CASSSPSYRGLVNSPLHF.

The rearrangement links TRBV5-8 to TRBJ2-1; the match to TRBD2 covers 13 bases. This CDR3 has 19 amino acids. V dropped 2 bases and J dropped 4; count of bases not matched to a gene: 12. Germline loops: CDR1 SGHTS, CDR2 YDEGEE. DNA of the CDR3: TGTGCCAGCAGCTTTTTCTCTGGACTAGCGGGGGAGTCATACAATGAGCAGTTCTTC. Translation: CASSFFSGLAGESYNEQFF.

The chain is built from TRBV5-4 and TRBJ2-5; perhaps TRBD1 as D (5 bases). CDR1 and CDR2 (germline): SGHNT, YYREEE (reference sequence). The CDR3 runs 13 residues. Trimming removed 1 base from V and 5 bases from J, with 9 bases in between. The DNA for the CDR3 is TGTGCCAGCAGCTTGTGGTCAGGGGAGACCCAGTACTTC. Translating gives CASSLWSGETQYF.

The chain carries TRBV30 and TRBJ1-6; the D gene is possibly TRBD1 (5 bases). In germline, CDR1 is GTSNPN, CDR2 SVGIG (reference sequence). Trimming took off 5 bases at V and 10 bases at J, with 15 bases between the two ends. This CDR3 has 13 amino acids. The CDR3 DNA sequence: TGTGCCTGGGCGGGCCAGGGTAGGTCACCCCTCCACTTT. Amino acids: CAWAGQGRSPLHF. The whole variable domain, remainder taken from reference TRBV30 and TRBJ1-6, is SQTIHQWPATLVQPVGSPLSLECTVEGTSNPNLYWYRQAAGRGLQLLFYSVGIGQISSEVPQNLSASRPQDRQFILSSKKLLLSDSGFYLCAWAGQGRSPLHFGNGTRLTVT.

The CDR3 DNA follows: TGTGCCAGCAGCGTCCAGCGGGGCCCCTCCTACGAGCAGTACTTC. It translates to CASSVQRGPSYEQYF. The genes are TRBV5-8 and TRBJ2-7; 7 bases line up with TRBD2. The CDR3 is 15 amino acids. V gave up 4 bases and J gave up 0 bases; unmatched junction bases: 7. Germline lookup yields CDR1 SGHTS and CDR2 YDEGEE. Using reference TRBV5-8 and TRBJ2-7 for the parts outside the CDR3, the full variable domain is EAGVTQSPTHLIKTRGQQATLRCSPISGHTSVYWYQQALGLGLQFLLWYDEGEERNRGNFPPRFSGRQFPNYSSELNVNALELEDSALYLCASSVQRGPSYEQYFGPGTRLTVT.

This rearrangement joins TRBV28 to TRBJ1-1; possible D gene TRBD1, 6 bases. The germline V and J ends were trimmed by 4 bases and 5 bases, with 11 bases remaining between them. Germline lookup yields CDR1 MDHEN and CDR2 SYDVKM. This CDR3 has 13 amino acids. CDR3 region: CASSSTGITEAFF. The CDR3 nucleotides are TGTGCCAGCAGTTCAACAGGGATTACTGAAGCTTTCTTT.